The clone carrying this T cell receptor beta chain was observed many times. Its antigen is unknown. The sample comes from a study of T-cell reconstitution after alpha-beta-depleted transplantation in children. Findings and limits, study-wide: Certain patients had high TCRbeta diversity at day 60, and it came from recipient T cells and thymic progenitors that survived. Newly produced T cells mostly accounted for T-cell counts and diversity one year post-transplant. Several hundred expanded graft clones reportedly were the source of alpha-beta T cells about two months after transplant.

Unique molecular identifiers were incorporated when the TCRbeta library was constructed. Each CDR3 protein gets one entry after TCRdb re-called the PCR reads with MiXCR. The sample includes 250,000 to 300,000 distinct CDR3 sequences, roughly 7.8% of them seen just once. The CDR3 sequence is 17 residues long. Germline V gene sequence: CDR1 MDHEN, CDR2 SYDVKM. The V gene end was trimmed by 3 bases and the J gene end by 1 base; junction bases not matched to a gene: 11. The sequence was collected from a female patient between 2 and 15 years old who had a stem cell transplant for Fanconi anemia, so the T cells may come from the graft donor. V and J are TRBV28 and TRBJ2-7; TRBD1 agrees at 8 bases. Sequencing was performed on peripheral blood, taken 360 days after TCRalphabeta/CD19-depleted stem cell transplant. CDR3 region: CASSFPLGTGASYEQYF. The CDR3 DNA sequence: TGTGCCAGCAGTTTCCCACTAGGGACAGGTGCTTCCTACGAGCAGTACTTC.